A selection of T cell receptor beta chains follows, all from one sample in a study of shared clonotypes between healthy human individuals. Sequencing used immunoSEQ multiplex PCR; TCRdb keeps in-frame clones, though not all of them. The table includes about 2.4 million clones, 93% detected once. Sequenced material: naive CD4+ T cells from PBMCs. These receptors all come from a man in his late teens or twenties in good health. Some clones in this sample may be carry-over from other donors' samples. Each CDR3 is given with its conserved first and last residue.

CDR3aa | j_gene | v_gene
CASSQVQFQETQYF | TRBJ2-5 | TRBV4-1
CASSQDGTNYGYTF | TRBJ1-2 | TRBV7-2
CASSQETGTYEQYF | TRBJ2-7 | TRBV4-3
CASSFPGQKDTDTQYF | TRBJ2-3 | TRBV28
CASSQEGGVPTDTQYF | TRBJ2-3 | TRBV4-2
CASSLRDRGYEQYF | TRBJ2-7 | TRBV7-3
CASSPRDEQYF | TRBJ2-7 | TRBV4-3
CASSVNRNTEAFF | TRBJ1-1 | TRBV19
CASSLPGGNEQYF | TRBJ2-7 | TRBV27
CASTIQGRQTQYF | TRBJ2-5 | TRBV2
CASSLDLQGTGELFF | TRBJ2-2 | TRBV11-2
CASSLDSPGLTDTQYF | TRBJ2-3 | TRBV5-8
CASRPPGLADNEQFF | TRBJ2-1 | TRBV9
CASSQRGTQETQYF | TRBJ2-5 | TRBV18
CASSAQDRGNNNEQFF | TRBJ2-1 | TRBV7-3